This TCR beta chain stems from a study of T cell responses to AZD1222 COVID-19 vaccine. Background on the study: Analysis merged second doses at about 4 or about 12 weeks. The study's findings and limits: Baseline seropositivity characterized only 5 to 7 AZD1222 recipients. Regions 160-218 and 743-854 held dominance among vaccine-associated CD4 TCRs, which spanned spike. Spike-specific TCR breadth and depth grew following two AZD1222 doses.

Repertoires were generated with immunoSEQ multiplex PCR, while TCRdb's copy carries only in-frame clones and drops some. The table records more than 140,000 clones, 91% of them present only once. This clone came up once. Its antigen is not identified. The source was peripheral blood, collected on day 0 of AZD1222 vaccination. The source is an adult in good health.

The CDR3 nucleotides read TGTGCCAGCACTCCGGGGACAGTGGAGCTCTATGGCTACACCTTC. Translating it yields CASTPGTVELYGYTF. The chain couples TRBV6-5 to TRBJ1-2, with TRBD1 matching over 7 bases. V lost 7 bases and J lost 4; bases outside the gene matches: 12. Germline CDR1 is MNHEY and CDR2 is SVGAGI. This CDR3 has 15 residues.